This record looks at one T cell receptor (beta chain) sequence and its context. These data originate in a study of blood T cell repertoires in COVID-19. At the level of the study: PBMCs, B-cell-depleted T cells, or T cells were the source of the cDNA or gDNA that made up the material.

CDR3 length: 14 residues. The trim removed 6 bases at V and 9 bases at J, leaving 4 bases unmatched. The germline CDR1 and CDR2 sequences are MNHEY and SMNVEV (reference sequence). The protocol was immunoSEQ multiplex PCR, while the TCRdb copy is restricted to in-frame clones and leaves out a portion. The repertoire has about 360,000 clones, around 87% of them found once; the top ten carry approximately 1.2%. Sequenced material: PBMCs or T cells enriched from blood (not recorded which). The chain employs TRBV27 and TRBJ2-1; 14 bases map to TRBD2. The receptor was derived from a man between 25 and 39 years old who had recovered from COVID-19. The CDR3 sequence is CASRGLAGGLEQFF. Written as DNA, the CDR3 is TGTGCCAGCAGAGGACTAGCGGGGGGTCTTGAGCAGTTCTTC.